This TCR beta chain was obtained from a study of T cell responses to AZD1222 COVID-19 vaccine. The V and J ends lost 0 bases and 5 bases, in that order; junction bases with no gene match: 2. This CDR3 region has 15 residues. Per germline, CDR1 SEHNR and CDR2 FQNEAQ (reference sequence). Clones were sequenced by immunoSEQ multiplex PCR, and TCRdb holds only the in-frame ones, with some missing. This table holds about 84,000 clones, around 88% found once. Sample: peripheral blood, taken 28 days after the second AZD1222 dose. The V call is TRBV7-9, the J call TRBJ1-5; TRBD1 matches 9 bases. The sequence was obtained from an adult who received the AZD1222 COVID-19 vaccine. The DNA of the CDR3 is TGTGCCAGCAGCTTAGCGGGACAGGGACATCAGCCCCAGCATTTT. Protein: CASSLAGQGHQPQHF.